This is a list of T cell receptor beta chains from one sample in a study of T-cell reconstitution after alpha-beta-depleted transplantation in children. TCRdb ran MiXCR on the PCR reads and lists one entry per CDR3 protein. Here the sample spans approximately 80,000 distinct CDR3 sequences, 13% to 15% being singletons. The sequencing here drew on PBMCs, mostly from graft donor cells, taken 180 days after TCRalphabeta/CD19-depleted stem cell transplant. The receptor source for this set is a male patient aged 2 to 9 who had a stem cell transplant for acute lymphoblastic leukemia, so the T cells may come from the graft donor. CDR3s include the opening cysteine and the closing phenylalanine or tryptophan. Fields, in order: CDR3 DNA, CDR3 protein, clone size, J gene, D gene, V gene. A D gene is named only where the DNA matches it firmly. The listing skips clone size in some rows; elsewhere it reads once, few, many or a size class.

TGTGCCAGCAGCTTGAGGGCTGGGGGCCACAATGAGCAGTTCTTC	CASSLRAGGHNEQFF	-	TRBJ2-1	-	TRBV5-8
TGTGCCAGCAGCCTTGGTTGGGACTACGAGCAGTACTTC	CASSLGWDYEQYF	few	TRBJ2-7	-	TRBV7-6
TGCAGTGCTAGACCTGCAAGGACTAGCCTCTACAATGAGCAGTTCTTC	CSARPARTSLYNEQFF	few	TRBJ2-1	TRBD2	TRBV20-1
TGCGCCAGCAGCCAACAAATCCGGGGGGCAGAGACCCAGTACTTC	CASSQQIRGAETQYF	-	TRBJ2-5	-	TRBV4-3
TGTGCCAGCAGCCCCTATGGTGCGGGGGTGTCTGGGGGGACCCAGTACTTC	CASSPYGAGVSGGTQYF	few	TRBJ2-5	TRBD2	TRBV5-6
TGTGCCAGCAGTTACGCGGGGAGCTCCTACGAGCAGTACTTC	CASSYAGSSYEQYF	many	TRBJ2-7	-	TRBV6-5
TGCGCCAGCAGCTCTAATGGGAACATTCAGTACTTC	CASSSNGNIQYF	few	TRBJ2-4	-	TRBV4-3
TGTGCCAGCAGCTCACTTAAGGGGTACACCGGGGAGCTGTTTTTT	CASSSLKGYTGELFF	few	TRBJ2-2	-	TRBV7-2
TGTGCCAGTGGGACAGGACATTTAATACCGGGTGGCACTGAAGCTTTCTTT	CASGTGHLIPGGTEAFF	-	TRBJ1-1	TRBD1	TRBV6-2/TRBV6-3
TGCAGTGCTAGCTACGGGACAGGGGTGTTCTTC	CSASYGTGVFF	many	TRBJ2-1	TRBD1	TRBV20-1
TGCGCCAGCAGCTGGTACCGTGCAGGGTCCCACAATGAGCAGTTCTTC	CASSWYRAGSHNEQFF	-	TRBJ2-1	-	TRBV5-1
TGTGCCACCAGTGTTGCCGGGACAGGGCCCTTCAAAGGGGACCCATCCTACAATGAGCAGTTCTTC	CATSVAGTGPFKGDPSYNEQFF	few	TRBJ2-1	TRBD1	TRBV24-1
TGTGCCAGCAGTTATACAGGGCTGGTGGAGACCCAGTACTTC	CASSYTGLVETQYF	-	TRBJ2-5	-	TRBV12-3/TRBV12-4
TGTGCCAGCAGCCAAGGCGGGAAAAGCACAGATACGCAGTATTTT	CASSQGGKSTDTQYF	few	TRBJ2-3	-	TRBV3-1
TGTGCCAGCTGGACAGGGAAGGAATACTTC	CASWTGKEYF	-	TRBJ2-7	TRBD1	TRBV6-1
TGTGCCAGCAGTTCCCGTGGGGAAAAGAACTATGGCTACACCTTC	CASSSRGEKNYGYTF	few	TRBJ1-2	-	TRBV6-5
TGCGCCAGCAGCCCTGAGGGACGGAATCAAGAGACCCAGTACTTC	CASSPEGRNQETQYF	few	TRBJ2-5	-	TRBV5-1
TGTGCCAGCGGATTTTCTGGAAACACCATATATTTT	CASGFSGNTIYF	few	TRBJ1-3	-	TRBV7-8